What follows describes a single T cell receptor beta chain. Its target is unknown. This sample stems from a study of CD8+ T cells in alopecia areata. Study information: Twice daily, treated patients received 5 to 10 mg of oral tofacitinib. Percent of scalp involved defined treated patients' severity scores. Notes on the study in general: Numerous clones, expanded in lesions, remained in scalp and blood during tofacitinib. Expanded CD8+ clones among the top 100, as well as scalp clonality, were significantly decreased by tofacitinib.

The CDR3 length is 14 residues. Germline loops: CDR1 SGDLS, CDR2 YYNGEE. The ends were cut back, 0 bases at V and 8 bases at J, with 13 bases in the middle. Treatment reported: oral pan-JAK inhibitor, 5-10 mg twice daily. cDNA serving as the sequencing template came from extracted, reverse transcribed RNA. TCRdb keeps only in-frame clones here, not all; method: immunoSEQ multiplex PCR. This sample carries more than 200,000 clones, around 65% of them seen once, and the ten largest clones take about 4%. The material was CD4+ T cells sorted from blood, obtained at week 4, from a patient treated with tofacitinib. The chain carries TRBV9 and TRBJ2-3; D is unclear. The receptor comes from a human donor with alopecia areata. The CDR3 region is CASSVVGRRATQYF. CDR3 DNA: TGTGCCAGCAGCGTAGTAGGTAGAAGAGCTACGCAGTATTTT.